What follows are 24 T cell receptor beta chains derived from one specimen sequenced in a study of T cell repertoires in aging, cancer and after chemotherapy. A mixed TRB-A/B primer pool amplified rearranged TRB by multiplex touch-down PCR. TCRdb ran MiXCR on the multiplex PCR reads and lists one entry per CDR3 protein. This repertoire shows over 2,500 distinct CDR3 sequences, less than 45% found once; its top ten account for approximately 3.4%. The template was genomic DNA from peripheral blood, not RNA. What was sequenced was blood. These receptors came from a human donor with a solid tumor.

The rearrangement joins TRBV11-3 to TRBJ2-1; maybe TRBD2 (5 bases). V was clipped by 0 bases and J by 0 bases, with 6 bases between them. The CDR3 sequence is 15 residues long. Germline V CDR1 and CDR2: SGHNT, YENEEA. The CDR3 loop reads CASSLDSGSYNEQFF. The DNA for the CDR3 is TGTGCCAGCAGCTTAGACAGCGGCTCCTACAATGAGCAGTTCTTC.

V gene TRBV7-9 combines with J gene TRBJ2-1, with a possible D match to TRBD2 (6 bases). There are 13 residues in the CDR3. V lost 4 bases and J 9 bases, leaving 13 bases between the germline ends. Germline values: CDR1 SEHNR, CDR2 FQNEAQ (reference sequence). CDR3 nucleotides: TGTGCCAGCAGCTCCGCGGGGTCCGGTGAGCAGTTCTTC. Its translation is CASSSAGSGEQFF.

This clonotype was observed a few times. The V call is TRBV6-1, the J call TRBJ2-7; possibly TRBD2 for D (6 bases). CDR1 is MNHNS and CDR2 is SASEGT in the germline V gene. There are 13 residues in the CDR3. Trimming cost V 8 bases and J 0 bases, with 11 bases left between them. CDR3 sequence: CASGLLDSYEQYF. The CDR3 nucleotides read TGTGCCAGCGGACTACTAGACTCCTACGAGCAGTACTTC.

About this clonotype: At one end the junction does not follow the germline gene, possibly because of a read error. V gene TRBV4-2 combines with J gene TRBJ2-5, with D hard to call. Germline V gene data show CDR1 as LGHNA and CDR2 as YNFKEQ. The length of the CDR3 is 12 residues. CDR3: CASSQENETQYF. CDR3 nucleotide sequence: TGCGCCAGCAGCCAAGAGAACGAGACCCAGTACTTC.

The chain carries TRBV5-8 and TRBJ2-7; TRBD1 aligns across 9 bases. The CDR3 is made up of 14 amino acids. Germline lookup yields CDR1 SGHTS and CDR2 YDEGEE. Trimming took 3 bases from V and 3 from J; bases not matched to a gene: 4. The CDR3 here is CASSSRQGDYEQYF. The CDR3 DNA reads TGTGCCAGCAGCTCTCGACAGGGGGACTACGAGCAGTACTTC. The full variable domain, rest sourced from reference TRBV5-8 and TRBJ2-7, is EAGVTQSPTHLIKTRGQQATLRCSPISGHTSVYWYQQALGLGLQFLLWYDEGEERNRGNFPPRFSGRQFPNYSSELNVNALELEDSALYLCASSSRQGDYEQYFGPGTRLTVT.

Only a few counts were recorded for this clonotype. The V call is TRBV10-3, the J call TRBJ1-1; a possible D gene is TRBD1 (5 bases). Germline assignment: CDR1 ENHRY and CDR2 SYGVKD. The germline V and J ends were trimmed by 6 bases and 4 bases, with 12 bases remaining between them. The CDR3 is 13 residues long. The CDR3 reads CAIRGRDGTEAFF. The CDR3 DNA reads TGTGCCATCAGAGGCAGGGATGGCACTGAAGCTTTCTTT.

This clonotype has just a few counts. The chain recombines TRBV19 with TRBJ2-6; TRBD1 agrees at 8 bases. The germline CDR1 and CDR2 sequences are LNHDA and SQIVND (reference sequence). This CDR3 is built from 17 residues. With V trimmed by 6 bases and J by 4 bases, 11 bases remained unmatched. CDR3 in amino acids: CASSKSQGAYGANVLTF. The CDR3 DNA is TGTGCCAGTAGCAAGTCGCAGGGGGCGTACGGGGCCAACGTCCTGACTTTC.

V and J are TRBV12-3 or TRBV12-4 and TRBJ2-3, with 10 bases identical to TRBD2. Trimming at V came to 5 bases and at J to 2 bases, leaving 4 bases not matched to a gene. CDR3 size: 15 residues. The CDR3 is CASSALAGHTDTQYF. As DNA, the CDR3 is TGTGCCAGCAGTGCACTAGCGGGGCACACAGATACGCAGTATTTT.

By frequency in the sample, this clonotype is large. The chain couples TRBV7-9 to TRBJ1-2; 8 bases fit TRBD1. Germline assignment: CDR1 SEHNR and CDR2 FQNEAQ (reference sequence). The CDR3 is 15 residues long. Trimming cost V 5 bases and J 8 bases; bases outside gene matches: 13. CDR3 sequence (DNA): TGTGCCAGCAGCACCCGGACAGGGTCGGTGGAAGGCTACACCTTC. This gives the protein CASSTRTGSVEGYTF. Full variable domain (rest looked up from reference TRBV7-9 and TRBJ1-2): DTGVSQNPRHKITKRGQNVTFRCDPISEHNRLYWYRQTLGQGPEFLTYFQNEAQLEKSRLLSDRFSAERPKGSFSTLEIQRTEQGDSAMYLCASSTRTGSVEGYTFGSGTRLTVV.

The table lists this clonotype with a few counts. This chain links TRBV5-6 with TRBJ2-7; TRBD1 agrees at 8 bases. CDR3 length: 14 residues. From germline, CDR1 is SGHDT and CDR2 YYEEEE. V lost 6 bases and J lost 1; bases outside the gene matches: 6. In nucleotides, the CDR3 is TGTGCCAGCACCTTCGGACAGGGATCCTACGAGCAGTACTTC. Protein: CASTFGQGSYEQYF.

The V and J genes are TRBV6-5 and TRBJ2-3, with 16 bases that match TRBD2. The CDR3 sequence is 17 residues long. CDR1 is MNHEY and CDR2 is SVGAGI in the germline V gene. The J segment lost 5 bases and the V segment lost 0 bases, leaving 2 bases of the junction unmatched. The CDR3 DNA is TGTGCCAGCAGTTACTCGGGACTAGCGGGAGGGCGAGATACGCAGTATTTT. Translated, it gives CASSYSGLAGGRDTQYF.

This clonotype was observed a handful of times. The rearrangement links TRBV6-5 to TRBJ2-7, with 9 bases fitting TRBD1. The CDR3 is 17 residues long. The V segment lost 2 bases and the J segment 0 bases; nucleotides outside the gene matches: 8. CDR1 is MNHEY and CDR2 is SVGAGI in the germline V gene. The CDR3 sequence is CASSYGGQGGSSYEQYF. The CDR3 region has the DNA TGTGCCAGCAGTTACGGGGGACAGGGAGGGAGCTCCTACGAGCAGTACTTC.

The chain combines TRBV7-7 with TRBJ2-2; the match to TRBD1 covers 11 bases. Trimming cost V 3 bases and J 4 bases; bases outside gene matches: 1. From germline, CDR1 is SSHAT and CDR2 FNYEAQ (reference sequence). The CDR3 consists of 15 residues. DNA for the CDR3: TGTGCCAGCAGCTTCGGGACAGGGGGCACCGGGGAGCTGTTTTTT. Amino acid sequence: CASSFGTGGTGELFF.

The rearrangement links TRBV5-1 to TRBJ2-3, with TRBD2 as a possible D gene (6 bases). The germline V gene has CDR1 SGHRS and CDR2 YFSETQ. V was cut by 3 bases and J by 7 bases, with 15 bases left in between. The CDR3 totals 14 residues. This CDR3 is CASSSGDRLNTQYF. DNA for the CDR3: TGCGCCAGCAGCTCGGGGGACCGACTCAATACGCAGTATTTT. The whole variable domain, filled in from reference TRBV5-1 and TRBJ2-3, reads KAGVTQTPRYLIKTRGQQVTLSCSPISGHRSVSWYQQTPGQGLQFLFEYFSETQRNKGNFPGRFSGRQFSNSRSEMNVSTLELGDSALYLCASSSGDRLNTQYFGPGTRLTVL.

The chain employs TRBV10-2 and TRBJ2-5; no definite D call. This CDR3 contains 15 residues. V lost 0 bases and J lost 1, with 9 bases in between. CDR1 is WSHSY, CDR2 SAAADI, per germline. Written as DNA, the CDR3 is TGCGCCAGCAGTGAGTCGGCCCCAGGCCAAGAGACCCAGTACTTC. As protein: CASSESAPGQETQYF.

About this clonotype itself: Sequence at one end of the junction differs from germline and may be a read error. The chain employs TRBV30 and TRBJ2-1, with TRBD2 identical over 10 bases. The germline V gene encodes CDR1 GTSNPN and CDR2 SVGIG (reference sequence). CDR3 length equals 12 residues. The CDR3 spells CAWSVRSGRELF. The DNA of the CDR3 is TGTGCCTGGAGTGTACGGAGCGGGAGGGAGCTCTTC.

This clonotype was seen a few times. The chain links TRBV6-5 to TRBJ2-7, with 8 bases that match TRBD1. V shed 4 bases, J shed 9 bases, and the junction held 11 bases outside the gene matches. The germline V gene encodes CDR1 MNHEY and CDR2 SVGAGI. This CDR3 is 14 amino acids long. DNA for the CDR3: TGTGCCAGCAGTTCATCACGGGGACAGGAATGGCAGTACTTC. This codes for CASSSSRGQEWQYF.

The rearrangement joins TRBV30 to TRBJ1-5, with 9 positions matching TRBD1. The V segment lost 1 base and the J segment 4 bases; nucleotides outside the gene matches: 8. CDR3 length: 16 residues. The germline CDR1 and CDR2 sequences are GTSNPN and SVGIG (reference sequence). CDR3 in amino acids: CAWSGDGQGRNQPQHF. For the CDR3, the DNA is TGTGCCTGGAGTGGAGACGGACAGGGGAGGAATCAGCCCCAGCATTTT.

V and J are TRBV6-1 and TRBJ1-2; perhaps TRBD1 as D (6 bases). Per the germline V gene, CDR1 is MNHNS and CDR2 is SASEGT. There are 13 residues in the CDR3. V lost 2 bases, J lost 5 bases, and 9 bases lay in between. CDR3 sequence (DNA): TGTGCCAGCAGTGAACAGGGGCGGTATGGCTACACCTTC. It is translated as CASSEQGRYGYTF.

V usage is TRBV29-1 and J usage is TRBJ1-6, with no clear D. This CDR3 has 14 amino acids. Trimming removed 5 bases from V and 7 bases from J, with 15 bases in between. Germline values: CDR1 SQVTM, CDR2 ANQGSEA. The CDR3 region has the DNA TGCAGCGTTAGGGAACAACTGTCAAATTCACCCCTCCACTTT. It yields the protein CSVREQLSNSPLHF.

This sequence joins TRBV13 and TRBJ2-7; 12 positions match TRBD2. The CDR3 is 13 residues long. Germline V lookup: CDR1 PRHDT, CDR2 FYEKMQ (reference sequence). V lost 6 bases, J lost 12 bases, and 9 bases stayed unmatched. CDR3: CASSKGLAGRWYF. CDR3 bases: TGTGCCAGCAGTAAGGGACTAGCGGGCCGCTGGTACTTC.

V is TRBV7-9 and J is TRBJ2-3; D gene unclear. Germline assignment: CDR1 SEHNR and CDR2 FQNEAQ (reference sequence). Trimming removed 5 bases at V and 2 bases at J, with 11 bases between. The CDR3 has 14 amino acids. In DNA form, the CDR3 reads TGTGCCAGCAGCCCGAGGTCTTACACAGATACGCAGTATTTT. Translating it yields CASSPRSYTDTQYF.

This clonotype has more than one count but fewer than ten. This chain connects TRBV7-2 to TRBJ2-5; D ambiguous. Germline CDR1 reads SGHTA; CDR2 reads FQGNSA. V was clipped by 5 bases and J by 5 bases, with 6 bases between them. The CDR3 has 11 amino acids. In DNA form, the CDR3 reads TGTGCCAGCAGCCATCGGGAGACCCAGTACTTC. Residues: CASSHRETQYF.

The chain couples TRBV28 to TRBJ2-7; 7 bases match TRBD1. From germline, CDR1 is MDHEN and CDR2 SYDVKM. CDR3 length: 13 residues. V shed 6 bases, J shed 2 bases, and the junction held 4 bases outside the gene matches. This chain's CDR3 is CASSLTGPYEQYF. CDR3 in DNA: TGTGCCAGCAGCCTGACAGGGCCCTACGAGCAGTACTTC.